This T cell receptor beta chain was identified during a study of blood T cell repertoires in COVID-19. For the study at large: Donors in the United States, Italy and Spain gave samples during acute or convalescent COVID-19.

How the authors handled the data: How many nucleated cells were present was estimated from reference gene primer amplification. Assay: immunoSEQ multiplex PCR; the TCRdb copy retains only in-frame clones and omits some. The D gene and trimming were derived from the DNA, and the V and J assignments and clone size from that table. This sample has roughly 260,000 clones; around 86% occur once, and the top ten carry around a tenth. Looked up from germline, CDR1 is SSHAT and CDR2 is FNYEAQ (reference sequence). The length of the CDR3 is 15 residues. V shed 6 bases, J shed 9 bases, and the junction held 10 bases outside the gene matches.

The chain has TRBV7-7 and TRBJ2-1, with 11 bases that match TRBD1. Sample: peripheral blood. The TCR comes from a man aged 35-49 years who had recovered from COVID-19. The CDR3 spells CASRPLGQGAGEQFF. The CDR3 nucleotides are TGTGCCAGCAGGCCGCTTGGACAGGGGGCGGGTGAGCAGTTCTTC.